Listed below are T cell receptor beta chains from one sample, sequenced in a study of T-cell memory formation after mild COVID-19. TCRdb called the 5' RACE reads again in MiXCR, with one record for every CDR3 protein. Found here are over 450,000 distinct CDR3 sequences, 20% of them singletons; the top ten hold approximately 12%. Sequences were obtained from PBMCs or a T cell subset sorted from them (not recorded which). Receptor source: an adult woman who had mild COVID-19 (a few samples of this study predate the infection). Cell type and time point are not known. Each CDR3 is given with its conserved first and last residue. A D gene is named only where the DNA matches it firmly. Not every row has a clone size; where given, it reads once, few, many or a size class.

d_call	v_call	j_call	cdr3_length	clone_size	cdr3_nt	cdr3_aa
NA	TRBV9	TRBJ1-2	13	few	TGTGCCAGCAATGGCGGGGATGACTATGGCTACACCTTC	CASNGGDDYGYTF
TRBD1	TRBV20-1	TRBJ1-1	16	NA	TGCAGTGCTAGAGCACTCACCGGGACAGTTAACACTGAAGCTTTCTTT	CSARALTGTVNTEAFF
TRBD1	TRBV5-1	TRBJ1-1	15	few	TGCGCCAGCAGCTGGAGAAGACAGGGTGGCACTGAAGCTTTCTTT	CASSWRRQGGTEAFF
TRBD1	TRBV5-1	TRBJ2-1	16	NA	TGCGCCAGCAGCTTGGTAGGACAGGGGAGTGTTAATGAGCAGTTCTTC	CASSLVGQGSVNEQFF
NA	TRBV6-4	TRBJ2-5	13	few	TGTGCCAGCAGTGCCCACCCCGGAGAGACCCAGTACTTC	CASSAHPGETQYF
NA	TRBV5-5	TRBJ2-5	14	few	TGTGCCAGCAGCTTGGCCGACAGTAAAGAGACCCAGTACTTC	CASSLADSKETQYF
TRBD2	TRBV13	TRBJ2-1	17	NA	TGTGCCAGCAGCTTAGGCTTGGCTAGCGGGAGTTTAAATGAGCAGTTCTTC	CASSLGLASGSLNEQFF
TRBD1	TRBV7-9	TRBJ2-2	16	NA	TGTGCCAGCAGCTCCCTCGCAGGGGGTCGCACCGGGGAGCTGTTTTTT	CASSSLAGGRTGELFF
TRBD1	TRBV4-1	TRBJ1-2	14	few	TGCGCCAGCAGCCAAGATGGGACAGGATTCGGCTACACCTTC	CASSQDGTGFGYTF
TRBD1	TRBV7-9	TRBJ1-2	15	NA	TGTGCCAGCAGCTTAGCTCCGGGACAGGCGGGTGGCTACACCTTC	CASSLAPGQAGGYTF
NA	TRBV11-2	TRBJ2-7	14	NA	TGTGCCAGCAGTCTTACTAGTTACTCCTACGAGCAGTACTTC	CASSLTSYSYEQYF
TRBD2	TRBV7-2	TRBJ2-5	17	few	TGTGCCAGCAGCTTATTCCCTAGCGGGAGGGCCGGAGAGACCCAGTACTTC	CASSLFPSGRAGETQYF
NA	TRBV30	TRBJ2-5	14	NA	TGTGCCTGGAATTTCGGGGGCTGGGGGGAGACCCAGTACTTC	CAWNFGGWGETQYF
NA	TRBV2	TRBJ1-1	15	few	TGTGCCAGCAGTGAAGAATGGGGGGGTTCCGCTGAAGCTTTCTTT	CASSEEWGGSAEAFF
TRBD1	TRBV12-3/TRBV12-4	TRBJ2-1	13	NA	TGTGCCAGCAGTTTAGTAGGGGACAGGGCGGAATTCTTC	CASSLVGDRAEFF
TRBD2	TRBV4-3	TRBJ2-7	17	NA	TGCGCCAGCAGCCAAGCTTACACTAGCGGGAGCTCCTACGAGCAGTACTTC	CASSQAYTSGSSYEQYF
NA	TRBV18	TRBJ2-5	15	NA	TGTGCCAGCTCACCCGAGGGACTCAGCCAAGAGACCCAGTACTTC	CASSPEGLSQETQYF
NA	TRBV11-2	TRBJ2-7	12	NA	TGTGCCAGCAGCACAGAAAGGGCGGGGCAGTACTTC	CASSTERAGQYF
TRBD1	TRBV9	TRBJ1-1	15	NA	TGTGCCAGCAGCGCCCCGGGACAGGGGGCTTCTCGGGCTTTCTTT	CASSAPGQGASRAFF
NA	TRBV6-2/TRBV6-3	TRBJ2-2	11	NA	TGTGCCAGCGGGAGCTCCGGGGAGCTGTTTTTT	CASGSSGELFF
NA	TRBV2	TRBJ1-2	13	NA	TGTGCCAGCATCGGGGGAGAGGACTATGGCTACACCTTC	CASIGGEDYGYTF
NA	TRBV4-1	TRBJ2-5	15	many	TGCGCCAGCAGCCAAGTTGGCGGGGACGGCGAGACCCAGTACTTC	CASSQVGGDGETQYF
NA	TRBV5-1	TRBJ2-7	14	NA	TGCGCCAGCAGCTTGGGGACCCTAGGGACCGAGCAGTACTTC	CASSLGTLGTEQYF
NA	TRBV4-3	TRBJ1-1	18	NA	TGCGCCAGCAGCCAGGACGCTTTTGGGTTACCCCGAAGGACTGAAGCTTTCTTT	CASSQDAFGLPRRTEAFF
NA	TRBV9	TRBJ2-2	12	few	TGTGCCAGTACCGCAACTGGCGGGGAGCTGTTTTTT	CASTATGGELFF
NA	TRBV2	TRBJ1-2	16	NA	TGTGCCAGCAGGTCGCGGCATCCCTTAGCTAACTATGGCTACACCTTC	CASRSRHPLANYGYTF
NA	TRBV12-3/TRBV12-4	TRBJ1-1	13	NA	TGTGCCAGCAGCCCCCCCTCCGGGGTGGGAGCTTTCTTT	CASSPPSGVGAFF
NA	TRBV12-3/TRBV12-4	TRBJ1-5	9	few	TGTGCCAGCAGTTCCCCCCAGCATTTT	CASSSPQHF
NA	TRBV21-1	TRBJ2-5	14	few	TGTGCCAGCAGCAACCAGAGGTTCGGGGAGACCCAGTACTTC	CASSNQRFGETQYF
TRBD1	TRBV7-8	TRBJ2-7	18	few	TGTGCCAGCAGCCCGGGACAGGGGACCACGCGGGGGATCTACGAGCAGTACTTC	CASSPGQGTTRGIYEQYF
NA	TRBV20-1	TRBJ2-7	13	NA	TGCAGTGCTAGAGGACTAACCTCCTACGAGCAGTACTTC	CSARGLTSYEQYF
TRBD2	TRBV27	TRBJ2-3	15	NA	TGTGCCAGCAGTTTCGGTAGCGGGACGTTGAATACGCAGTATTTT	CASSFGSGTLNTQYF
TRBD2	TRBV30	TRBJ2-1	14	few	TGTGCCTGGAGGGTTGCGGGAGGGGCGAATGAGCAGTTCTTC	CAWRVAGGANEQFF
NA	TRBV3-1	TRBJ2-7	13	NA	TGTGCCAGCAGCACCGAGGACAGCTACGAGCAGTACTTC	CASSTEDSYEQYF
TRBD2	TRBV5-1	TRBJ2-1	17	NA	TGCGCCAGCAGCTGGGGATTAGCGGGAGCCAGTTACAATGAGCAGTTCTTC	CASSWGLAGASYNEQFF
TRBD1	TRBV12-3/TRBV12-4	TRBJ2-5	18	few	TGTGCCAGCAGGCGAACTCTCGGGACAGGGGGGATCGGGGAGACCCAGTACTTC	CASRRTLGTGGIGETQYF
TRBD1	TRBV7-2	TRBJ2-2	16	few	TGTGCCAGCAGCTTAGTGAGGGGGCTGAACACCGGGGAGCTGTTTTTT	CASSLVRGLNTGELFF
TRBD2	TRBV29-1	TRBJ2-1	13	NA	TGCAGCGTTGCCGGGAGGGCCTCATCGGAGCAGTTCTTC	CSVAGRASSEQFF
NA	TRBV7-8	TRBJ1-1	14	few	TGTGCCAGCCTCCCTTGGGCCGAGAACACTGAAGCTTTCTTT	CASLPWAENTEAFF
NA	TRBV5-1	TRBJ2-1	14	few	TGCGCCAGCAGCTTGGGACAGGCCCCAAATGAGCAGTTCTTC	CASSLGQAPNEQFF
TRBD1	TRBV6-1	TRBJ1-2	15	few	TGTGCCAGCAGTGAAGCGGGACAGGGGGTCTATGGCTACACCTTC	CASSEAGQGVYGYTF
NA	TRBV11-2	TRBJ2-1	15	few	TGTGCCAGCACCAAGCACGGGAGTGCCTACAATGAGCAGTTCTTC	CASTKHGSAYNEQFF
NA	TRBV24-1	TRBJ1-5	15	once	TGTGCCACCAGTGATCTCGACAGAGACAATCAGCCCCAGCATTTT	CATSDLDRDNQPQHF
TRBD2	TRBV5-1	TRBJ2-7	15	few	TGCGCCAGCACCCCCAGCGGGGCCCCCTCCTACGAGCAGTACTTC	CASTPSGAPSYEQYF
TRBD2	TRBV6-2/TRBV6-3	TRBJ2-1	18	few	TGTGCCAGCAGTTACGAAGGGACTAGCGGGAGGGGGAGGAATGAGCAGTTCTTC	CASSYEGTSGRGRNEQFF
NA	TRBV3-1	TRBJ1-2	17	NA	TGTGCCAGCAGCCAAGAATGGAGGTTACAAGGAGACTATGGCTACACCTTC	CASSQEWRLQGDYGYTF
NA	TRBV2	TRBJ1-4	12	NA	TGTGCCAGCAGCCATTACATTGAAAAACTGTTTTTT	CASSHYIEKLFF
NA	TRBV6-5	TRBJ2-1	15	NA	TGTGCCAGCAGTTCGACCTGGGGGTCCTACAATGAGCAGTTCTTC	CASSSTWGSYNEQFF
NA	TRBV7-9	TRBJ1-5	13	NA	TGTGCCAGCAGCCTTACCGGGGTGAGGCCCCAGCATTTT	CASSLTGVRPQHF
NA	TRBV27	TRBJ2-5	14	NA	TGTGCCAGCAGGCTAGATACAGGTGGAGAGACCCAGTACTTC	CASRLDTGGETQYF
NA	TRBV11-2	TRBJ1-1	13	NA	TGTGCCAGCAGCTCCTTGACAGGAACTGAAGCTTTCTTT	CASSSLTGTEAFF
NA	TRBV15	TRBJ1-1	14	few	TGTGCCACCAGCAGTAGGATGAGTAAGACTGAAGCTTTCTTT	CATSSRMSKTEAFF
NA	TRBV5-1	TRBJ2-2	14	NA	TGCGCCAGCAGCTACGAACATAACACCGGGGAGCTGTTTTTT	CASSYEHNTGELFF
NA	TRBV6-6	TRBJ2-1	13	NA	TGTGCCAGCAGCGACCGTAGCGTGGATGAGCAGTTCTTC	CASSDRSVDEQFF